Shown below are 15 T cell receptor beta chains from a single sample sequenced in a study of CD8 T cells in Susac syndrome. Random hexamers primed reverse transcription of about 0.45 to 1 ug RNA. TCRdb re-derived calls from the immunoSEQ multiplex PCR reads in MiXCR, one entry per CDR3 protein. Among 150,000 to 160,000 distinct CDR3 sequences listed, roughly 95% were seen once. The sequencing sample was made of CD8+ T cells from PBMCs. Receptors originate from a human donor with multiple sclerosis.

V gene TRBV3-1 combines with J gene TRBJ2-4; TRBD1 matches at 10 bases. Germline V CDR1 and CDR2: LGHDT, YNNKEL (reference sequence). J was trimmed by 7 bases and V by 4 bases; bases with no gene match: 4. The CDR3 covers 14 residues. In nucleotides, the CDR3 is TGTGCCAGCAGCCCCGGGACAGGGGCCAACATTCAGTACTTC. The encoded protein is CASSPGTGANIQYF.

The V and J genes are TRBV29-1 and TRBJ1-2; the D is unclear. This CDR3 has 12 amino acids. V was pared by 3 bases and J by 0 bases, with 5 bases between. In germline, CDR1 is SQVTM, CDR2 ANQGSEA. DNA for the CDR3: TGCAGCGTTGACAGCTCTAACTATGGCTACACCTTC. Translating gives CSVDSSNYGYTF.

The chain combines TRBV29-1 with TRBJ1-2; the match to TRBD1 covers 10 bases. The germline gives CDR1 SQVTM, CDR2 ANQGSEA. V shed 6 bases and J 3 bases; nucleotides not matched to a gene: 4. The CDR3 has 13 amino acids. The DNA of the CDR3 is TGCAGCGTGACAGGGGGCCGGGACTATGGCTACACCTTC. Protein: CSVTGGRDYGYTF.

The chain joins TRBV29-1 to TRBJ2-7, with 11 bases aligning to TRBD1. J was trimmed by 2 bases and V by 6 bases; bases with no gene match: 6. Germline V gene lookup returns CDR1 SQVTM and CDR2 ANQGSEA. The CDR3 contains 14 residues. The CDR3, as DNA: TGCAGCGTCCGCGAGGGACAGGGGGCCTACGAGCAGTACTTC. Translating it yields CSVREGQGAYEQYF.

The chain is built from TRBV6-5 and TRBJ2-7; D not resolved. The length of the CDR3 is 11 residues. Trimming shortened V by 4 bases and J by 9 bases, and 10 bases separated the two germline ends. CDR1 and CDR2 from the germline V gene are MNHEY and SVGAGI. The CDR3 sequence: CASSSGLGQYF. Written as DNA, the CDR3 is TGTGCCAGCAGTTCCGGGTTGGGGCAGTACTTC.

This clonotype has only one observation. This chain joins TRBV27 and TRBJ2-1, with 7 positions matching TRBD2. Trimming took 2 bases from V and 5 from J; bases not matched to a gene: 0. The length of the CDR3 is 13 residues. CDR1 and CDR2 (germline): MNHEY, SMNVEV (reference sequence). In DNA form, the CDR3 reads TGTGCCAGCAGTTTAGCGGGGGACAATGAGCAGTTCTTC. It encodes CASSLAGDNEQFF.

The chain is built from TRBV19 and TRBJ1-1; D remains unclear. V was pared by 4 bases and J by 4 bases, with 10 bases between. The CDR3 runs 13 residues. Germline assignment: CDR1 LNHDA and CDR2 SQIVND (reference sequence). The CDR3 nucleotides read TGTGCCAGTAGTACTACTCCCTCCACTGAAGCTTTCTTT. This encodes CASSTTPSTEAFF. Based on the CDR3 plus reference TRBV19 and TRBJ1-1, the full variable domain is DGGITQSPKYLFRKEGQNVTLSCEQNLNHDAMYWYRQDPGQGLRLIYYSQIVNDFQKGDIAEGYSVSREKKESFPLTVTSAQKNPTAFYLCASSTTPSTEAFFGQGTRLTVV.

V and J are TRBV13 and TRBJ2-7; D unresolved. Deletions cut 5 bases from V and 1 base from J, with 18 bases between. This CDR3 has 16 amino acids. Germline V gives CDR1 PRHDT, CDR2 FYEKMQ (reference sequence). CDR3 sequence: CASSLRLGVLSYEQYF. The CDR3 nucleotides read TGTGCCAGCAGCCTACGCCTGGGTGTGTTGTCCTACGAGCAGTACTTC.

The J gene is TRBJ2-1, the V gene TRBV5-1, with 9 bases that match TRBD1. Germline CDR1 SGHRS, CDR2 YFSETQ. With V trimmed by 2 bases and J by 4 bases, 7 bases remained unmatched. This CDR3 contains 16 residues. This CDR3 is CASSFASGTGYNEQFF. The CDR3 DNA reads TGCGCCAGCAGCTTTGCGTCTGGGACAGGGTACAATGAGCAGTTCTTC. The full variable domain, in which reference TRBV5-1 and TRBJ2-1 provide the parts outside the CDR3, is KAGVTQTPRYLIKTRGQQVTLSCSPISGHRSVSWYQQTPGQGLQFLFEYFSETQRNKGNFPGRFSGRQFSNSRSEMNVSTLELGDSALYLCASSFASGTGYNEQFFGPGTRLTVL.

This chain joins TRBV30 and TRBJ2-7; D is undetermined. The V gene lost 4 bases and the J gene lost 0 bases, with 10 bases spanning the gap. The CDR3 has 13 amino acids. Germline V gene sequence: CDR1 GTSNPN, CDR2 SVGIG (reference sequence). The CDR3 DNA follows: TGTGCCTGGACAAGCCCTTACTCCTACGAGCAGTACTTC. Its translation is CAWTSPYSYEQYF.

In DNA form, the CDR3 reads TGTGCCAGCACCCCGGGGGCTGGAAACTATGGCTACACCTTC. Encoded protein: CASTPGAGNYGYTF. V is TRBV27 and J is TRBJ1-2; D is perhaps TRBD1 (6 bases). The V end lost 7 bases, the J end lost 2 bases, and 14 bases lay between the germline ends. CDR3 length: 14 amino acids. Per germline, CDR1 MNHEY and CDR2 SMNVEV (reference sequence).

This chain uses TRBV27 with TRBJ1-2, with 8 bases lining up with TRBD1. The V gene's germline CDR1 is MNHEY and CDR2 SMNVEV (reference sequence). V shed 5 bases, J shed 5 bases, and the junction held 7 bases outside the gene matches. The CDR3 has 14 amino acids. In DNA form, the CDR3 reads TGTGCCAGCAGTGCACGGACAGGGATATATGGCTACACCTTC. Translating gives CASSARTGIYGYTF.

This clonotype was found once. The CDR3, as DNA: TGCAGCGTTGATGGGAGGGGAGAGACCCAGTACTTC. Its translation is CSVDGRGETQYF. The J gene is TRBJ2-5, the V gene TRBV29-1; TRBD2 agrees at 7 bases. Germline V gives CDR1 SQVTM, CDR2 ANQGSEA. V dropped 3 bases and J dropped 4; count of bases not matched to a gene: 2. The CDR3 spans 12 residues.

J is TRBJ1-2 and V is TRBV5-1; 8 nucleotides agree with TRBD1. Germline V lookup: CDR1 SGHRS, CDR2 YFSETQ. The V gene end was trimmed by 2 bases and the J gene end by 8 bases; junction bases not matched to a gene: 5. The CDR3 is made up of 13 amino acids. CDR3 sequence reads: CASSFATGEGYTF. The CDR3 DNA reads TGCGCCAGCAGCTTCGCGACAGGGGAAGGCTACACCTTC.

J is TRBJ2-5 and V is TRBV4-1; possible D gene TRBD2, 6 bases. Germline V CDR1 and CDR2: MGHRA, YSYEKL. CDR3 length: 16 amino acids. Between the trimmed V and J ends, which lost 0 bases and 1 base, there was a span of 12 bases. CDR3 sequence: CASSQDWRGPQETQYF. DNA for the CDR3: TGCGCCAGCAGCCAAGATTGGCGGGGACCCCAAGAGACCCAGTACTTC.